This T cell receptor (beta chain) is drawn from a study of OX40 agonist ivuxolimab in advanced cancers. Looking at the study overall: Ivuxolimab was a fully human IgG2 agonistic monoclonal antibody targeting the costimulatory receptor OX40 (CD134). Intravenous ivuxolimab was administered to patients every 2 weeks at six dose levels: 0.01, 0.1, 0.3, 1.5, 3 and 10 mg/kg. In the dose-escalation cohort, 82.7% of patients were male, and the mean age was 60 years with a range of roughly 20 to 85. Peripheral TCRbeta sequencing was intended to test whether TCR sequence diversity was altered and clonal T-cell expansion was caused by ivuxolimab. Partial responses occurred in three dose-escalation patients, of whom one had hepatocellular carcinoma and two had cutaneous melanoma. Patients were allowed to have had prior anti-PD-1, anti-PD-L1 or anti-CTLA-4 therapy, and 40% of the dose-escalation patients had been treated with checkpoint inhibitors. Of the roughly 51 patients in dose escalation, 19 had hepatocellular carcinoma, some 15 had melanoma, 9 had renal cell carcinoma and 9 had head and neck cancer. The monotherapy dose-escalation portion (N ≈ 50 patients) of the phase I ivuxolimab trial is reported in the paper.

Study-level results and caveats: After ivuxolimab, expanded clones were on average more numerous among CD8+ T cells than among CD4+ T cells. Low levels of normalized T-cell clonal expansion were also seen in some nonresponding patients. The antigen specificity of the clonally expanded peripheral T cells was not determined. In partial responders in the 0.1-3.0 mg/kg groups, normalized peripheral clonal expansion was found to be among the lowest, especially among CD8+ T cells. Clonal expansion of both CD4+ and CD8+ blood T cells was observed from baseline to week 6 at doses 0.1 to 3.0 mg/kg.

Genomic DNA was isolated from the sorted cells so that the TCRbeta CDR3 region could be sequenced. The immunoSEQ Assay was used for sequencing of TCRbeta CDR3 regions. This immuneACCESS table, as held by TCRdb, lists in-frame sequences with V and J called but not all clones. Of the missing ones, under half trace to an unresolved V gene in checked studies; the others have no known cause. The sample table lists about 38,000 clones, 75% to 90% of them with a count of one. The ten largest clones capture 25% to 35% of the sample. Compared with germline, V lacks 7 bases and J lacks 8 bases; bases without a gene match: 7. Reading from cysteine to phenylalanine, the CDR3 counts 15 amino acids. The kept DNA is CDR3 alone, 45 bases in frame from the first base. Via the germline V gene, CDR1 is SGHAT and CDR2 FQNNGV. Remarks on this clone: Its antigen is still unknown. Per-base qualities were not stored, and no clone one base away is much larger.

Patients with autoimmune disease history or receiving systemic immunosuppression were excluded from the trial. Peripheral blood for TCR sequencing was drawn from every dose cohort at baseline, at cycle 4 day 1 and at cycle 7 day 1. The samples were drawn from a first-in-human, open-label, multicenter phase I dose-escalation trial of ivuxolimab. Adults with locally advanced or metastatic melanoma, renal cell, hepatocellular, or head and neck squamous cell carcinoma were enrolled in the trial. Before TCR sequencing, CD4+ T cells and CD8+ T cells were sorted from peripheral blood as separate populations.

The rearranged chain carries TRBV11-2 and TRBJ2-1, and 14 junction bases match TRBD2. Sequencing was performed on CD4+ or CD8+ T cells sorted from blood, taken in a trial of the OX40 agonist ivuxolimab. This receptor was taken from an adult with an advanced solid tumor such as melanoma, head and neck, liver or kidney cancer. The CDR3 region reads CASIRRGLAGDEQFF. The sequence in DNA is TGTGCCAGCATTCGTAGGGGACTAGCGGGAGATGAGCAGTTCTTC.